By frequency in the sample, the clone carrying this T cell receptor (beta chain) is medium-sized. Its antigen is not identified. Live CD3+CD8+TCRalphabeta+ cells were sorted into four subsets by PD-1 and/or TIGIT. The V end was cut by 5 bases, the J end by 4 bases, with 9 bases between. Germline V CDR1 and CDR2: MNHEY, SMNVEV (reference sequence). The CDR3 spans 12 residues. The entry originates in a study of circulating CD8 cells and anti-PD-1 response in melanoma. Whole-study findings and limits: PD-1 and DPOS subsets showed similar, higher clonality than DNEG.

Each library started from about 15 ng of total RNA using the QIAseq Immune Repertoire TCR panel. TCRdb reprocessed the reads via MiXCR and lists one record per CDR3 protein. The sample holds about 2,000 distinct CDR3 sequences, roughly 6% seen once. The V gene is TRBV27, the J gene TRBJ2-7; D not resolved. Sequenced here: CD8+ T cells from PBMCs, sampled at baseline or after one month of anti-PD-1 therapy (not recorded which). The sequence derives from a human donor with melanoma. The CDR3 is CASSPPAYEQYF. The CDR3 coding sequence is TGTGCCAGCAGTCCCCCGGCGTACGAGCAGTACTTC.